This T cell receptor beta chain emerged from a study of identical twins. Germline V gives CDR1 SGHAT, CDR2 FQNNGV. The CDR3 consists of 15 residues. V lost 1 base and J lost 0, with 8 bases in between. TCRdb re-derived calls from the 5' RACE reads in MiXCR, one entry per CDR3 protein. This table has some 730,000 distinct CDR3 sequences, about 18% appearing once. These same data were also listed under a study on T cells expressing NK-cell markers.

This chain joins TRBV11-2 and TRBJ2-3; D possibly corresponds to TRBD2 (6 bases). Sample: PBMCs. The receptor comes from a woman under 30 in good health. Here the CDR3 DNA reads TGTGCCAGCAGCTTAGGGGGGGTGAGCACAGATACGCAGTATTTT. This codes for CASSLGGVSTDTQYF.